These T cell receptor beta chains were read from a single sample in a study of cytomegalovirus exposure and HLA in healthy donors. Profiling relied on immunoSEQ multiplex PCR, and the TCRdb table lists in-frame clones only, not all of them. The sample carries about 150,000 clones, around 80% recorded once. Sequences were obtained from PBMCs. The receptor set was obtained from a male donor in good health and CMV-seropositive. Each CDR3 is given with its conserved first and last residue. The order of the fields is D gene, J gene, V gene, clone size, CDR3 protein, CDR3 DNA. The D gene is left open where the match is weak. Size is stated for part of the rows, as once, few or many counts, or as a class when the clone is expanded.

d_gene: NA; j_gene: TRBJ1-6; v_gene: TRBV6-5; abundance: few; CDR3aa: CASSYGAGSNSPLHF; CDR3nt: TGTGCCAGCAGTTACGGGGCAGGATCAAATTCACCCCTCCACTTT
d_gene: TRBD2; j_gene: TRBJ2-7; v_gene: TRBV5-4; abundance: NA; CDR3aa: CASSLSGALGEEQYF; CDR3nt: TGTGCCAGCAGCTTGAGCGGGGCCTTAGGGGAGGAGCAGTACTTC
d_gene: NA; j_gene: TRBJ2-1; v_gene: TRBV19; abundance: once; CDR3aa: CASSIDGGTVGLDEQFF; CDR3nt: TGTGCCAGTAGTATAGATGGGGGGACAGTGGGGTTGGATGAGCAGTTCTTC
d_gene: NA; j_gene: TRBJ2-3; v_gene: TRBV6-6; abundance: NA; CDR3aa: CASRTGLRTDTQYF; CDR3nt: TGTGCCAGCAGGACGGGACTGCGCACAGATACGCAGTATTTT
d_gene: NA; j_gene: TRBJ2-7; v_gene: TRBV11-2; abundance: NA; CDR3aa: CASSLRYGSDEQYF; CDR3nt: TGTGCCAGCAGCTTAAGATACGGGAGTGACGAGCAGTACTTC
d_gene: NA; j_gene: TRBJ2-6; v_gene: TRBV11-3; abundance: few; CDR3aa: CASSLVLSGANVLTF; CDR3nt: TGTGCCAGCAGCTTAGTCCTTTCTGGGGCCAACGTCCTGACTTTC
d_gene: NA; j_gene: TRBJ1-6; v_gene: TRBV18; abundance: NA; CDR3aa: CASSTYNSPLHF; CDR3nt: TGTGCCAGCTCAACATATAATTCACCCCTCCACTTT
d_gene: TRBD2; j_gene: TRBJ2-7; v_gene: TRBV10-3; abundance: few; CDR3aa: CAISESVAGPSSYEQYF; CDR3nt: TGTGCCATCAGTGAGTCGGTAGCGGGACCTAGCTCCTACGAGCAGTACTTC
d_gene: TRBD2; j_gene: TRBJ2-1; v_gene: TRBV4-3; abundance: NA; CDR3aa: CASSQDVREGFGNEQFF; CDR3nt: TGCGCCAGCAGCCAAGATGTGCGGGAGGGCTTTGGTAATGAGCAGTTCTTC
d_gene: NA; j_gene: TRBJ2-2; v_gene: TRBV27; abundance: NA; CDR3aa: CASSSQNTGELFF; CDR3nt: TGTGCCAGCAGTTCCCAGAACACCGGGGAGCTGTTTTTT
d_gene: TRBD1; j_gene: TRBJ2-3; v_gene: TRBV5-1; abundance: NA; CDR3aa: CASEGDSHSTDTQYF; CDR3nt: TGCGCCTCGGAAGGGGACAGTCACTCCACAGATACGCAGTATTTT
d_gene: TRBD1; j_gene: TRBJ1-2; v_gene: TRBV11-2; abundance: NA; CDR3aa: CASSLPPDRGKNGYTF; CDR3nt: TGTGCCAGCAGCTTACCCCCGGACAGGGGAAAGAATGGCTACACCTTC
d_gene: NA; j_gene: TRBJ1-5; v_gene: TRBV28; abundance: NA; CDR3aa: CASSLAGIQPQHF; CDR3nt: TGTGCCAGCAGTTTAGCGGGGATTCAGCCCCAGCACTTT
d_gene: TRBD1; j_gene: TRBJ2-5; v_gene: TRBV5-4; abundance: NA; CDR3aa: CASSGGQGMLETQYF; CDR3nt: TGTGCCAGCAGCGGGGGACAGGGTATGTTAGAGACCCAGTACTTC
d_gene: NA; j_gene: TRBJ2-5; v_gene: TRBV5-5; abundance: NA; CDR3aa: CASRGRGLNQETQYF; CDR3nt: TGTGCCAGCAGGGGACGGGGGTTGAACCAAGAGACCCAGTACTTC
d_gene: TRBD2; j_gene: TRBJ2-1; v_gene: TRBV30; abundance: NA; CDR3aa: CALPGLAINEQFF; CDR3nt: TGTGCCTTACCGGGACTAGCGATCAATGAGCAGTTCTTC
d_gene: TRBD1; j_gene: TRBJ2-7; v_gene: TRBV6-4; abundance: NA; CDR3aa: CASSLTGASEQYF; CDR3nt: TGTGCCAGCAGTTTGACAGGGGCGAGTGAGCAGTACTTC
d_gene: TRBD2; j_gene: TRBJ2-3; v_gene: TRBV7-9; abundance: NA; CDR3aa: CASSFIAGDTDTQYF; CDR3nt: TGTGCCAGCAGCTTTATAGCGGGAGACACAGATACGCAGTATTTT
d_gene: TRBD1; j_gene: TRBJ2-7; v_gene: TRBV10-3; abundance: NA; CDR3aa: CAISELTGGYEQYF; CDR3nt: TGTGCCATCAGTGAGCTCACAGGGGGCTACGAGCAGTACTTC
d_gene: NA; j_gene: TRBJ1-6; v_gene: TRBV11-2; abundance: few; CDR3aa: CASSLSLSNNSPLHF; CDR3nt: TGTGCCAGCAGCTTAAGCCTCTCGAATAATTCACCCCTCCACTTT
d_gene: TRBD2; j_gene: TRBJ2-1; v_gene: TRBV6-1; abundance: NA; CDR3aa: CASSEVPSGRRPHEQFF; CDR3nt: TGTGCCAGCAGTGAAGTACCTAGCGGGAGAAGACCCCATGAGCAGTTCTTC
d_gene: NA; j_gene: TRBJ1-2; v_gene: TRBV7-8; abundance: few; CDR3aa: CASSYGAGTYGYTF; CDR3nt: TGTGCCAGCAGCTACGGCGCAGGAACCTATGGCTACACCTTC
d_gene: TRBD2; j_gene: TRBJ2-1; v_gene: TRBV4-3; abundance: NA; CDR3aa: CASSRSGTRVYNEQFF; CDR3nt: TGCGCCAGCAGCCGAAGCGGGACTAGGGTATACAATGAGCAGTTCTTC
d_gene: NA; j_gene: TRBJ1-5; v_gene: TRBV6-5; abundance: NA; CDR3aa: CASSYSNGVQPQHF; CDR3nt: TGTGCCAGCAGTTACTCGAACGGGGTTCAGCCCCAGCATTTT
d_gene: TRBD2; j_gene: TRBJ2-4; v_gene: TRBV6-5; abundance: once; CDR3aa: CASSYASGTNIQYF; CDR3nt: TGTGCCAGCAGTTACGCTAGCGGAACAAACATTCAGTACTTC
d_gene: TRBD1; j_gene: TRBJ2-7; v_gene: TRBV6-6; abundance: NA; CDR3aa: CASSLQGAYEQYF; CDR3nt: TGTGCCAGCAGTTTACAGGGGGCGTACGAGCAGTACTTC
d_gene: TRBD1; j_gene: TRBJ2-3; v_gene: TRBV27; abundance: NA; CDR3aa: CASSFDRASDTQYF; CDR3nt: TGTGCCAGCAGTTTTGACAGGGCCTCAGATACGCAGTATTTT
d_gene: NA; j_gene: TRBJ1-3; v_gene: TRBV4-2; abundance: NA; CDR3aa: CASSQVDRSSGNTIYF; CDR3nt: TGTGCCAGCAGCCAGGTTGACAGATCCTCTGGAAACACCATATATTTT
d_gene: TRBD1; j_gene: TRBJ1-4; v_gene: TRBV4-1; abundance: NA; CDR3aa: CASSQEGQGANGEKLFF; CDR3nt: TGCGCCAGCAGCCAAGAGGGACAGGGGGCGAATGGTGAAAAACTGTTTTTT
d_gene: NA; j_gene: TRBJ2-5; v_gene: TRBV28; abundance: NA; CDR3aa: CASRAGLRAETQYF; CDR3nt: TGTGCCAGCAGAGCGGGCCTACGTGCAGAGACCCAGTACTTC
d_gene: TRBD2; j_gene: TRBJ2-3; v_gene: TRBV7-8; abundance: few; CDR3aa: CASSYRTSGRFLFDASTDTQYF; CDR3nt: TGTGCCAGCAGCTACCGGACTAGCGGGAGGTTTCTTTTTGACGCTAGCACAGATACGCAGTATTTT
d_gene: NA; j_gene: TRBJ1-4; v_gene: TRBV6-5; abundance: NA; CDR3aa: CASSLRDTNEKLFF; CDR3nt: TGTGCCAGCAGTCTCCGGGACACAAATGAAAAACTGTTTTTT
d_gene: TRBD1; j_gene: TRBJ1-1; v_gene: TRBV6-5; abundance: NA; CDR3aa: CASSYGTGAGTEAFF; CDR3nt: TGTGCCAGCAGTTACGGTACAGGGGCTGGCACTGAAGCTTTCTTT
d_gene: TRBD2; j_gene: TRBJ2-5; v_gene: TRBV7-9; abundance: NA; CDR3aa: CASSFGGSETQYF; CDR3nt: TGTGCCAGCAGCTTCGGCGGGAGTGAGACCCAGTACTTC
d_gene: NA; j_gene: TRBJ1-2; v_gene: TRBV28; abundance: NA; CDR3aa: CASSLRGLYGYTF; CDR3nt: TGTGCCAGCAGTTTACGAGGGTTGTATGGCTACACCTTC
d_gene: TRBD1; j_gene: TRBJ1-5; v_gene: TRBV4-2; abundance: few; CDR3aa: CASSPQGAKSNQPQHF; CDR3nt: TGTGCCAGCAGCCCCCAGGGGGCGAAAAGCAATCAGCCCCAGCATTTT
d_gene: TRBD1; j_gene: TRBJ2-7; v_gene: TRBV19; abundance: NA; CDR3aa: CASSKSGTGVSYEQYF; CDR3nt: TGTGCCAGTAGTAAATCCGGGACAGGGGTTTCTTACGAGCAGTACTTC
d_gene: TRBD1; j_gene: TRBJ1-4; v_gene: TRBV29-1; abundance: NA; CDR3aa: CSVARQGTNEKLFF; CDR3nt: TGCAGCGTGGCCCGACAGGGAACTAATGAAAAACTGTTTTTT
d_gene: TRBD2; j_gene: TRBJ2-1; v_gene: TRBV19; abundance: NA; CDR3aa: CASVAGTYNEQFF; CDR3nt: TGTGCCAGCGTAGCGGGTACCTACAATGAGCAGTTCTTC
d_gene: TRBD1; j_gene: TRBJ1-1; v_gene: TRBV6-5; abundance: NA; CDR3aa: CASTQTDRDNTEAFF; CDR3nt: TGTGCCAGCACCCAAACCGACAGGGACAACACTGAAGCTTTCTTT
d_gene: NA; j_gene: TRBJ1-2; v_gene: TRBV21-1; abundance: NA; CDR3aa: CASSNWTGRYRGYTF; CDR3nt: TGTGCCAGCAGCAACTGGACAGGGCGCTACAGGGGCTACACCTTC
d_gene: NA; j_gene: TRBJ2-7; v_gene: TRBV6-6; abundance: few; CDR3aa: CASSYRDTYEQYF; CDR3nt: TGTGCCAGCAGTTACCGGGACACCTACGAGCAGTACTTC
d_gene: NA; j_gene: TRBJ2-1; v_gene: TRBV30; abundance: once; CDR3aa: CAWTVQGTYNEQFF; CDR3nt: TGTGCCTGGACCGTACAGGGTACCTACAATGAGCAGTTCTTC
d_gene: TRBD2; j_gene: TRBJ2-1; v_gene: TRBV7-7; abundance: NA; CDR3aa: CASSLTSGSDIEQFF; CDR3nt: TGTGCTAGCAGCTTGACTAGCGGGTCGGACATTGAGCAGTTCTTC
d_gene: NA; j_gene: TRBJ1-2; v_gene: TRBV9; abundance: NA; CDR3aa: CASSVGGGLGGYTF; CDR3nt: TGTGCCAGCAGCGTAGGGGGGGGACTCGGAGGCTACACCTTC
d_gene: NA; j_gene: TRBJ2-1; v_gene: TRBV2; abundance: NA; CDR3aa: CASSVAQNYNEQFF; CDR3nt: TGTGCCAGCAGTGTGGCACAGAACTACAATGAGCAGTTCTTC
d_gene: NA; j_gene: TRBJ2-1; v_gene: TRBV28; abundance: NA; CDR3aa: CASSFNPSRRGNEQFF; CDR3nt: TGTGCCAGCAGCTTCAATCCGAGTCGGAGAGGCAATGAGCAGTTCTTC
d_gene: TRBD2; j_gene: TRBJ2-1; v_gene: TRBV6-4; abundance: once; CDR3aa: CASSDSGAGGPHEQFF; CDR3nt: TGTGCCAGCAGTGACTCGGGAGCGGGAGGGCCCCATGAGCAGTTCTTC
d_gene: TRBD1; j_gene: TRBJ1-1; v_gene: TRBV5-1; abundance: NA; CDR3aa: CASSLRPTGTGVYTEAFF; CDR3nt: TGCGCCAGCAGCCTACGACCCACTGGGACAGGGGTTTACACTGAAGCTTTCTTT
d_gene: TRBD2; j_gene: TRBJ2-1; v_gene: TRBV5-6; abundance: NA; CDR3aa: CASEAGEGEQFF; CDR3nt: TGTGCCAGCGAAGCGGGAGAAGGCGAGCAGTTCTTC
d_gene: TRBD1; j_gene: TRBJ1-2; v_gene: TRBV5-1; abundance: NA; CDR3aa: CASSLLDRGANYGYTF; CDR3nt: TGCGCCAGCAGCTTACTGGACAGGGGAGCTAACTATGGCTACACCTTC
d_gene: NA; j_gene: TRBJ2-5; v_gene: TRBV5-4; abundance: NA; CDR3aa: CASSPTSRETQYF; CDR3nt: TGTGCCAGCAGCCCGACTAGTAGAGAGACCCAGTACTTC
d_gene: TRBD1; j_gene: TRBJ2-7; v_gene: TRBV7-2; abundance: NA; CDR3aa: CASSPDRGRDEQYF; CDR3nt: TGTGCCAGCAGCCCAGACAGGGGGCGAGACGAGCAGTACTTC
d_gene: NA; j_gene: TRBJ1-3; v_gene: TRBV6-1; abundance: few; CDR3aa: CASTAGAGGNTIYF; CDR3nt: TGTGCCAGCACCGCGGGGGCTGGAGGAAACACCATATATTTT
d_gene: NA; j_gene: TRBJ2-5; v_gene: TRBV10-3; abundance: NA; CDR3aa: CAISDPSETQYF; CDR3nt: TGTGCCATCAGTGACCCTTCAGAGACCCAGTACTTC
d_gene: NA; j_gene: TRBJ2-7; v_gene: TRBV7-2; abundance: NA; CDR3aa: CASSLSVMSGFEQYF; CDR3nt: TGTGCCAGCAGCCTTAGCGTTATGTCTGGGTTCGAGCAGTACTTC